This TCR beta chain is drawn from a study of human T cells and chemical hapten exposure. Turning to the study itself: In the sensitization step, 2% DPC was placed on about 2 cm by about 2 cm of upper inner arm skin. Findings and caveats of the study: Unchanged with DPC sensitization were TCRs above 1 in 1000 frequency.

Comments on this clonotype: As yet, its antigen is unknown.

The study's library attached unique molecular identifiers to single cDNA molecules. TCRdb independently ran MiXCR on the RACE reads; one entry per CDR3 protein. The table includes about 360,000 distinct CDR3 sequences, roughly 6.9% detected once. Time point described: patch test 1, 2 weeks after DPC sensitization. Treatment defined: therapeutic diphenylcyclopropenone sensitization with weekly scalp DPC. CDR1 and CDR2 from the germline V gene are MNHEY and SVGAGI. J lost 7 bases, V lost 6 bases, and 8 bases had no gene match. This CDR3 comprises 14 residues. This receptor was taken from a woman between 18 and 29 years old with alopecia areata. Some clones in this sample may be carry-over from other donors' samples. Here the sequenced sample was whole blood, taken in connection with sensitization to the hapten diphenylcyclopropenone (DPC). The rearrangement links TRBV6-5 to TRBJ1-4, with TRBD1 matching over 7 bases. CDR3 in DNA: TGTGCCAGCAGGGATAGACAGGGTAGTGAAAAACTGTTTTTT. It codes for CASRDRQGSEKLFF.